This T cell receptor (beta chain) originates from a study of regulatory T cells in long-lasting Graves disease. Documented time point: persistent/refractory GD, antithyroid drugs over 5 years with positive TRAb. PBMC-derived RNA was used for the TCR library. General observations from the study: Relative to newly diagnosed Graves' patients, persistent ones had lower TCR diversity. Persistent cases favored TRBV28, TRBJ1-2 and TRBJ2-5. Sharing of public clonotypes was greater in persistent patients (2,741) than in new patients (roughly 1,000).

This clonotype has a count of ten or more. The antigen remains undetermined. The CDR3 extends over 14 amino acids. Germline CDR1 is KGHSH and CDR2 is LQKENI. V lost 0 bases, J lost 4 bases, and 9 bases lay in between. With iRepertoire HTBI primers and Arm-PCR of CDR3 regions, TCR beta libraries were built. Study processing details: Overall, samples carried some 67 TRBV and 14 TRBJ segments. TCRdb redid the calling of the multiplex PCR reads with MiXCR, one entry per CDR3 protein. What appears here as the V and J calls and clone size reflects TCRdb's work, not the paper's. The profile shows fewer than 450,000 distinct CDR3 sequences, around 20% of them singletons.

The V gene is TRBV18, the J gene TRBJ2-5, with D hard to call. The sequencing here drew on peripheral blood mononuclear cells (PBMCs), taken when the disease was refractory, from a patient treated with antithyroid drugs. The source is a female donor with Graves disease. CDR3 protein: CASSPPTLRETQYF. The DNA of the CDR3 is TGTGCCAGCTCACCACCCACCCTCAGAGAGACCCAGTACTTC.